This T cell receptor beta chain was captured in a study of blood T cells in healthy people across ages. Looked up from germline, CDR1 is MNHEY and CDR2 is SVGEGT. V was clipped by 2 bases and J by 7 bases, with 27 bases between them. The CDR3 runs to 18 residues. In this sample, this clonotype turned up once. Then a second PCR, running roughly 7 to 11 cycles, was carried out with a sample-barcoded 5' primer and a J-beta primer mix. Using its own MiXCR run on the 5' RACE reads, TCRdb lists one record per CDR3 protein. The data show over 700,000 distinct CDR3 sequences, with roughly 50% seen just once and around 40% held by the top ten.

This clonotype was sampled from an elderly man in good health. This chain uses TRBV6-2 or TRBV6-3 with TRBJ2-7; weak D call: TRBD2 (5 bases). Specimen: blood. Here the CDR3 DNA reads TGTGCCAGCAGTTACGGAGCGGAGCGGAGTGCGTCCTACAATGAGCAGTACTTC. Protein product: CASSYGAERSASYNEQYF.